Included here is one T cell receptor (beta chain) sequence, with context. Libraries were prepared by immunoSEQ multiplex PCR; TCRdb keeps only in-frame clonotypes and omits some of them. The sample yields under 100,000 clones, around 82% seen once. The sample belongs to a study of blood T cell repertoires in COVID-19. CDR1 and CDR2 from the germline V gene are SGHNT and YENEEA. This CDR3 is 15 amino acids long. The J segment lost 2 bases and the V segment lost 4 bases, leaving 4 bases of the junction unmatched. The receptor was derived from a man aged 60 to 69 with COVID-19, enrolled during active disease. The sequenced sample was peripheral blood. The gene calls are TRBV11-3 and TRBJ2-3, with 9 positions matching TRBD1. CDR3 sequence: CASSSGTGITDTQYF. The CDR3 region has the DNA TGTGCCAGCAGCTCCGGGACAGGGATCACAGATACGCAGTATTTT.